This TCR beta chain was identified in a study of cytomegalovirus exposure and HLA in healthy donors. Turning to the study itself: Early released data comprised around 80 million unique TCRs from HLA-typed donors. General observations from the study: An analysis that came later showed most CMV-associated TCR beta chains appearing HLA-restricted. Analyzed later, association rates of TCRs varied across HLA loci, with DRB1 most and HLA-C fewest.

With respect to this clone: Its antigen is currently unknown.

It was with 60 Vbeta and 13 Jbeta primers that the PCR ran. The table came from immunoSEQ multiplex PCR; TCRdb's copy has only in-frame clones and leaves some out. The sample lists 150,000 to 200,000 clones, roughly 87% seen once, with about 1.4% in the top ten. The germline V gene has CDR1 SGHRS and CDR2 YFSETQ. The V segment lost 4 bases and the J segment 4 bases; nucleotides outside the gene matches: 8. The CDR3 is 15 residues long. Sample: PBMCs. The clonotype was recovered from a girl aged 5-17 years in good health and CMV-seropositive. This chain uses TRBV5-1 with TRBJ2-3; TRBD2 agrees at 8 bases. The CDR3 DNA reads as TGCGCCAGCAGCGGGCTAGCGGGTGTGCCAGATACGCAGTATTTT. It yields the protein CASSGLAGVPDTQYF.